Each of the 18 T cell receptor beta chains below was sequenced from the same sample in a study of metastatic and nonmetastatic thyroid tumors. No treatment of any kind had been given to any patient before thyroid surgery. TCRdb re-called the PCR reads through MiXCR. The sample carries 30,000 to 35,000 clones, roughly a fifth recorded once. The sequenced sample consisted of blood. The source is a female donor with papillary thyroid cancer or a benign thyroid nodule (not recorded which). Some clones in this sample may be carry-over from other donors' samples.

This clone occurred many times. CDR3 amino acids: CASSLAGTAQNEKLFF. CDR3 nucleotide sequence: TGTGCCAGCAGCCTTGCCGGGACAGCCCAGAATGAAAAACTGTTTTTT. The V gene is TRBV11-1, the J gene TRBJ1-4; 7 bases match TRBD1. Per germline, CDR1 SGHAT and CDR2 FQDESV (reference sequence). The CDR3 loop spans 16 amino acids. J gave up 5 bases and V 5 bases, and 11 bases lay outside the gene matches.

This clone was picked up many times. This rearrangement joins TRBV15 to TRBJ2-7; D call uncertain. Germline V gene data show CDR1 as LNHNV and CDR2 as YYDKDF (reference sequence). Trimming pared 1 base from V and 3 bases from J, leaving 13 bases between. The CDR3 sequence is 15 residues long. Written as DNA, the CDR3 is TGTGCCACCAGCAGAGTGCCAAACAATAACTACGAGCAGTACTTC. Protein sequence: CATSRVPNNNYEQYF.

This clone was observed many times. The junction and the germline gene differ at one end; a read error may be behind it. This CDR3 is also generated by other DNA sequences in the sample. In DNA, the CDR3 is TGTGCTAGCAGCTTAGGGCGGGGAACAGATACGCAGTATTTT. Encoded protein: CASSLGRGTDTQYF. This chain connects TRBV7-7 to TRBJ2-3; tentative D call: TRBD2 (6 bases). This CDR3 spans 14 amino acids. The germline V gene has CDR1 SSHAT and CDR2 FNYEAQ (reference sequence).

The chain couples TRBV5-1 to TRBJ2-7, with TRBD1 as a possible D gene (5 bases). Germline V gene data show CDR1 as SGHRS and CDR2 as YFSETQ. Trimming removed 0 bases from V and 2 bases from J, with 9 bases in between. The CDR3 covers 14 residues. CDR3 DNA: TGCGCCAGCAGCTTGGAGGCAGGGCCCTACGAGCAGTACTTC. Translating gives CASSLEAGPYEQYF.

To note about this clone: A much larger clonotype is one base distant, so this may be a read error. The V and J genes are TRBV4-3 and TRBJ2-1; D unresolved. Per germline, CDR1 LGHNA and CDR2 YSLEER. The CDR3 runs 13 residues. CDR3 region: CANSQDGDNEQFF. The CDR3 nucleotides read TGCGCCAACAGCCAAGATGGGGATAATGAGCAGTTCTTC.

This clone was found many times. CDR3 region: CASSYGSDTQYF. The DNA for the CDR3 is TGCGCCAGCAGCTACGGTTCAGATACGCAGTATTTT. The chain is built from TRBV5-1 and TRBJ2-3, with D hard to call. This CDR3 has 12 residues. Trimming left V 3 bases short and J 4 bases short, with 6 bases between. Germline V CDR1 and CDR2: SGHRS, YFSETQ.

In its sample, this clone is medium-sized. DNA of the CDR3: TGTGCCAGCAGTCCGGCCCAGCCGCTCTATGGCTACACCTTC. Its translation: CASSPAQPLYGYTF. The V gene is TRBV28, the J gene TRBJ1-2; no clear D gene. V lost 5 bases, J lost 4 bases, and 14 bases lay in between. Germline V gene lookup returns CDR1 MDHEN and CDR2 SYDVKM. The CDR3 consists of 14 residues.

This clone was observed a few times. The chain recombines TRBV29-1 with TRBJ1-2, with D hard to call. With 3 bases removed from V and 2 bases from J, the gap between germline ends came to 10 bases. The CDR3 covers 13 residues. Per the germline V gene, CDR1 is SQVTM and CDR2 is ANQGSEA. The CDR3 bases are TGCAGCGTTGAGGGCAAAACGAACTATGGCTACACCTTC. Encoded protein: CSVEGKTNYGYTF. The full variable domain, in which reference TRBV29-1 and TRBJ1-2 provide the parts outside the CDR3, is SAVISQKPSRDICQRGTSLTIQCQVDSQVTMMFWYRQQPGQSLTLIATANQGSEATYESGFVIDKFPISRPNLTFSTLTVSNMSPEDSSIYLCSVEGKTNYGYTFGSGTRLTVV.

Ten or more counts support this clone. The chain uses TRBV5-1 and TRBJ2-1, with a weak D call TRBD2 (5 bases). The CDR3 length is 15 residues. Germline V CDR1 and CDR2: SGHRS, YFSETQ. V shed 0 bases and J shed 2 bases, with 9 bases lying between them. CDR3 bases: TGCGCCAGCAGCTTGGCCGGGGAACCCTACAATGAGCAGTTCTTC. Its translation is CASSLAGEPYNEQFF.

This clone showed up many times. The chain has TRBV28 and TRBJ2-5, with D perhaps given as TRBD1 or TRBD2 (5 bases each). V was pared by 6 bases and J by 5 bases, with 22 bases between. This CDR3 comprises 16 residues. Germline CDR1 reads MDHEN; CDR2 reads SYDVKM. DNA for the CDR3: TGTGCCAGCAGAACCCCCCGGAGACGGGGCGGGGAGACCCAGTACTTC. Translation: CASRTPRRRGGETQYF.

This clone has a count of ten or more. The V call is TRBV4-2, the J call TRBJ2-1, with 16 bases lining up with TRBD2. The CDR3 has 20 amino acids. J was trimmed by 2 bases and V by 3 bases; bases with no gene match: 10. Germline CDR1 LGHNA, CDR2 YNFKEQ. Here the CDR3 reads CASSHSNTGTSGRAYNEQFF. CDR3 DNA: TGTGCCAGCAGCCACTCGAACACCGGGACTAGCGGGAGGGCCTACAATGAGCAGTTCTTC.

V is TRBV3-1 and J is TRBJ1-4; D possibly corresponds to TRBD1 (6 bases). V gave up 4 bases and J gave up 2 bases, with 20 bases separating them. CDR3 length equals 18 residues. Germline V gives CDR1 LGHDT, CDR2 YNNKEL (reference sequence). For the CDR3, the DNA is TGTGCCAGCAGCCCAAACAGGGCAGGGCTAAGCACTAATGAAAAACTGTTTTTT. It is translated as CASSPNRAGLSTNEKLFF.

In this sample, this clone turned up many times. V gene TRBV10-2 combines with J gene TRBJ1-4; possibly TRBD1 for D (5 bases). V was clipped by 2 bases and J by 10 bases, with 14 bases between them. Germline V gene lookup returns CDR1 WSHSY and CDR2 SAAADI. The CDR3 runs to 14 residues. The CDR3 coding sequence is TGCGCCAGCAGTGAGGTGGGGCCAAGTGGAAAACTGTTTTTT. Amino acids: CASSEVGPSGKLFF.

This clone was detected only a few times. This chain connects TRBV6-9 to TRBJ2-2; a possible D gene is TRBD2 (6 bases). V lost 7 bases to trimming and J lost 1 base, with 16 bases between them. The V gene's germline CDR1 is MNHGY and CDR2 SVAAGI. The CDR3 length is 16 residues. CDR3 sequence reads: CASIIRERGNTGELFF. In DNA form, the CDR3 reads TGTGCCAGCATTATTCGGGAGAGAGGGAACACCGGGGAGCTGTTTTTT.

In its sample, this clone was seen a few times. The chain is built from TRBV6-1 and TRBJ2-1, with 9 bases matching TRBD2. Germline V gene sequence: CDR1 MNHNS, CDR2 SASEGT. The CDR3 is made up of 15 amino acids. V lost 6 bases and J lost 4; bases outside the gene matches: 7. This CDR3 reads CASSPGTSRYNEQFF. The CDR3 DNA is TGTGCCAGCAGCCCCGGGACTAGCAGGTACAATGAGCAGTTCTTC.

This clone is labeled medium-sized. This chain uses TRBV6-5 with TRBJ1-6, with 8 bases fitting TRBD1. Germline trimming cut 1 base from V and 6 bases from J; bases unmatched to any gene: 11. Germline V gene sequence: CDR1 MNHEY, CDR2 SVGAGI. There are 18 residues in the CDR3. In DNA form, the CDR3 reads TGTGCCAGCAGTTACTTAATGAACAGGGGGTTTTTTAATTCACCCCTCCACTTT. Protein sequence: CASSYLMNRGFFNSPLHF.

This clone has ten or more counts. No DNA is shown, since the ends of the CDR3 on it are uncertain; the CDR3 is the one TCRdb lists. The CDR3 sequence: CAWSVFFGPPRGVSGNTIYF. The rearrangement uses TRBV30 and TRBJ1-3. CDR1 GTSNPN and CDR2 SVGIG come from the germline V gene (reference sequence). The CDR3 adds up to 20 amino acids, both ends counted.

This chain uses TRBV20-1 with TRBJ2-1; TRBD1 aligns across 9 bases. Germline CDR1 and CDR2: DFQATT and SNEGSKA (reference sequence). The V gene end was trimmed by 5 bases and the J gene end by 9 bases; junction bases not matched to a gene: 5. The CDR3 totals 12 residues. CDR3 region: CSAPNRGREQFF. The CDR3 coding sequence is TGCAGTGCTCCAAACAGGGGGCGTGAGCAGTTCTTC.